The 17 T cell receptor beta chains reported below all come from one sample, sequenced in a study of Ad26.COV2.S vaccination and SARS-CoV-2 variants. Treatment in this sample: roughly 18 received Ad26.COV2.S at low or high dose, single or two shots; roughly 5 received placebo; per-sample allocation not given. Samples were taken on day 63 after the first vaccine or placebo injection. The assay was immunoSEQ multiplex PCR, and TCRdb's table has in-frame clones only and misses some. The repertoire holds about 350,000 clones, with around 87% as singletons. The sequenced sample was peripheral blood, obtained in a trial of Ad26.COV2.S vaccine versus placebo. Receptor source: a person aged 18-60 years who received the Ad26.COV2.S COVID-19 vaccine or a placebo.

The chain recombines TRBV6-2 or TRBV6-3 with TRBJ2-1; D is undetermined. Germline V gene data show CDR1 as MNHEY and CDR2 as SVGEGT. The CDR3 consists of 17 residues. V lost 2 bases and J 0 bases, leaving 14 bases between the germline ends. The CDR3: CASSYAHWQNSYNEQFF. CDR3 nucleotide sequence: TGTGCCAGCAGTTACGCGCACTGGCAAAACTCCTACAATGAGCAGTTCTTC.

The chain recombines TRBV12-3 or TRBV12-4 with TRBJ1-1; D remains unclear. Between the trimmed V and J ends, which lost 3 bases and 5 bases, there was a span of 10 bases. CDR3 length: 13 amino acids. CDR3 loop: CASSFASMTEAFF. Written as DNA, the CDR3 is TGTGCCAGCAGTTTCGCCAGTATGACTGAAGCTTTCTTT.

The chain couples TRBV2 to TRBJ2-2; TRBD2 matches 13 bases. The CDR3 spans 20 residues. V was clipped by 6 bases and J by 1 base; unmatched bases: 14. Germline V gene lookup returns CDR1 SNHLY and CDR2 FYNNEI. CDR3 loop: CASSAASGTSGVGNTGELFF. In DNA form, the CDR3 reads TGTGCCAGCAGCGCAGCCTCCGGGACTAGCGGGGTCGGGAACACCGGGGAGCTGTTTTTT. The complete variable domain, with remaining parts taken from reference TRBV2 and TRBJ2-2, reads EPEVTQTPSHQVTQMGQEVILRCVPISNHLYFYWYRQILGQKVEFLVSFYNNEISEKSEIFDDQFSVERPDGSNFTLKIRSTKLEDSAMYFCASSAASGTSGVGNTGELFFGEGSRLTVL.

The CDR3 is CASSQAGPNTGELFF. As DNA, the CDR3 is TGCGCCAGCAGCCAAGCGGGCCCGAACACCGGGGAGCTGTTTTTT. V is TRBV4-1 and J is TRBJ2-2, with unresolved D. Trimming cost V 1 base and J 0 bases, with 6 bases left between them. Germline V gene lookup returns CDR1 MGHRA and CDR2 YSYEKL. The CDR3 covers 15 residues.

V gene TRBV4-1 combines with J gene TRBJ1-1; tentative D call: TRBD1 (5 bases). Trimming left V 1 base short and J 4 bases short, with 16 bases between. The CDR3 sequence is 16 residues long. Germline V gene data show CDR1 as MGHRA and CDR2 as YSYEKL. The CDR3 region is CASSQGDGPGGTEAFF. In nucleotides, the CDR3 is TGCGCCAGCAGCCAAGGAGATGGACCTGGGGGCACTGAAGCTTTCTTT.

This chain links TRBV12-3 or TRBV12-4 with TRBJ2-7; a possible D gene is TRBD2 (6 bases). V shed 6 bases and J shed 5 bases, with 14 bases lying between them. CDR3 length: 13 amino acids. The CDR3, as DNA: TGTGCCAGCAGCGTGGGCCGGGGGAACGAGCAGTACTTC. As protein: CASSVGRGNEQYF.

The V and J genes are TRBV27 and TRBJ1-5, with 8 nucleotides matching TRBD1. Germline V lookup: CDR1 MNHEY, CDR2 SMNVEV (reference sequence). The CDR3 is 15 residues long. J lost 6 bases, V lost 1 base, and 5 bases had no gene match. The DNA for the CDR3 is TGTGCCAGCAGTTTATTCGGAACAGGGGGTCAGCCCCAGCATTTT. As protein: CASSLFGTGGQPQHF.

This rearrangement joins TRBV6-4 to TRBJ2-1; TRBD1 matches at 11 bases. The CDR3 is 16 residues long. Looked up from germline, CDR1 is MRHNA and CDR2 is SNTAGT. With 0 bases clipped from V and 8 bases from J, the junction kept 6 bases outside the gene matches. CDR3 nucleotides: TGTGCCAGCAGTGACTCCCCGGACAGGGGGCAAGATGAGCAGTTCTTC. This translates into CASSDSPDRGQDEQFF.

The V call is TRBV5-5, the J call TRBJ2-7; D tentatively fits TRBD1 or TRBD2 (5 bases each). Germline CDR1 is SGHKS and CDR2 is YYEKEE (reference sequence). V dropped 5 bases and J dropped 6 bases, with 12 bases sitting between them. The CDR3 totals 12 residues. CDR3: CASRYGTGEQYF. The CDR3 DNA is TGTGCCAGCAGATATGGGACCGGCGAGCAGTACTTC.

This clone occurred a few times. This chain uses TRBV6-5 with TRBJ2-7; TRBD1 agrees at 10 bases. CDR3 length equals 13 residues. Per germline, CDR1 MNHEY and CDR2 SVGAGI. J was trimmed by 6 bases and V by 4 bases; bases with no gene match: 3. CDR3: CASSWDRGLEQYF. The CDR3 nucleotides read TGTGCCAGCAGTTGGGACAGGGGCCTCGAGCAGTACTTC.

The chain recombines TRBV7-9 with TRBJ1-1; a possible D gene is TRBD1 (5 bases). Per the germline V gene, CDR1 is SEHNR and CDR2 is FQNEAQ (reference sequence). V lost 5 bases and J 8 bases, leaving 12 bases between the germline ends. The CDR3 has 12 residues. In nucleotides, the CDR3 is TGTGCCAGCAGCCCCAAAGGGGTCGAAGCTTTCTTT. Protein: CASSPKGVEAFF.

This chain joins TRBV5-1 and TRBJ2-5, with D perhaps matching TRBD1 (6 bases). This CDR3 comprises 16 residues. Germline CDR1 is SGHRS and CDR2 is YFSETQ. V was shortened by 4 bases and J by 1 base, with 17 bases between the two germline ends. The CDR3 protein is CASSPNRAHLQETQYF. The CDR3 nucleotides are TGCGCCAGCAGCCCAAACAGGGCCCACCTCCAAGAGACCCAGTACTTC.

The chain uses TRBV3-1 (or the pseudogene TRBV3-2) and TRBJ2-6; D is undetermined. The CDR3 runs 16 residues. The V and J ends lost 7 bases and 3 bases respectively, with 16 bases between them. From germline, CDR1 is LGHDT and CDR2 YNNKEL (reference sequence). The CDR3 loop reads CASTRVVSGGANVLTF. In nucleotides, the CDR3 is TGTGCCAGCACCCGAGTGGTGAGTGGTGGGGCCAACGTCCTGACTTTC.

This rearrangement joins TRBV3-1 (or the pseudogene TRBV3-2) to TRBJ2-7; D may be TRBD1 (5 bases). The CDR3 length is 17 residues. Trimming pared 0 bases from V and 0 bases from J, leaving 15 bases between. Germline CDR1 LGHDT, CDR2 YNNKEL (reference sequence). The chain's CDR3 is CASSQDRADKSSYEQYF. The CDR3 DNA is TGTGCCAGCAGCCAAGATCGGGCGGACAAGAGCTCCTACGAGCAGTACTTC.

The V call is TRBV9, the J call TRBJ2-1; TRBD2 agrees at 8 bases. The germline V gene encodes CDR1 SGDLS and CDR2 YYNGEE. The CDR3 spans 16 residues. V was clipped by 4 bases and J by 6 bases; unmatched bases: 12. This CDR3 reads CASSPYAGGLGNEQFF. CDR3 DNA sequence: TGTGCCAGCAGCCCGTACGCGGGGGGTCTTGGCAATGAGCAGTTCTTC.

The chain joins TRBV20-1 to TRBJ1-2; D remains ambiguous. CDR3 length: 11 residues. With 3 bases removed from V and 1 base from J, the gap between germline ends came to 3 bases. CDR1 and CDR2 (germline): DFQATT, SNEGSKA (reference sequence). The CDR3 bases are TGCAGTGCTAGTTTTAACTATGGCTACACCTTC. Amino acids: CSASFNYGYTF.

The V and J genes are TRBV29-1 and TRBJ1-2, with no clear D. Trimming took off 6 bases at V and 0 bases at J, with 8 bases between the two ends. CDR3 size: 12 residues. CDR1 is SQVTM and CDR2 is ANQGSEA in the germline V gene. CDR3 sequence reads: CSVVVPNYGYTF. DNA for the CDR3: TGCAGCGTCGTTGTCCCTAACTATGGCTACACCTTC.